These 18 T cell receptor beta chains share one sample of origin, sequenced in a study of blood T cells in healthy people across ages. Alongside a J-beta primer mix, a sample-barcoded 5' primer served in a second PCR lasting 7 to 11 cycles. One entry per CDR3 protein results from TCRdb running MiXCR on the 5' RACE reads. The sample includes 850,000 to 950,000 distinct CDR3 sequences, around 28% of them seen just once. Sequenced input: blood. The receptors were gathered from a woman older than 75 in good health.

This clonotype was counted ten times or more. This chain uses TRBV6-5 with TRBJ2-1, with D possibly TRBD1 on 6 matching bases. V lost 4 bases to trimming and J lost 0 bases, with 13 bases between them. Germline lookup yields CDR1 MNHEY and CDR2 SVGAGI. The CDR3 loop spans 16 amino acids. The CDR3 sequence is CASSFHGQHSYNEQFF. The CDR3 DNA sequence: TGTGCCAGCAGTTTTCACGGACAGCACTCCTACAATGAGCAGTTCTTC.

This clonotype was seen repeatedly, ten times or more. The rearrangement joins TRBV20-1 to TRBJ2-1; D gene uncertain. Germline V gene lookup returns CDR1 DFQATT and CDR2 SNEGSKA (reference sequence). The V end lost 5 bases, the J end lost 2 bases, and 7 bases lay between the germline ends. CDR3 size: 12 residues. The CDR3 DNA follows: TGCAGTGCTTTACGTCCCTACAATGAGCAGTTCTTC. Encoded protein: CSALRPYNEQFF.

Ten or more counts support this clonotype. The chain combines TRBV9 with TRBJ2-1, with 10 bases matching TRBD2. J was trimmed by 6 bases and V by 0 bases; bases with no gene match: 12. The CDR3 runs to 18 residues. Germline CDR1 is SGDLS and CDR2 is YYNGEE. In DNA, the CDR3 is TGTGCCAGCAGCGTAGGAAGTCCGGTAGCGGGGGGCTTCAATGAGCAGTTCTTC. It is translated as CASSVGSPVAGGFNEQFF. The variable domain in full, completed from reference TRBV9 and TRBJ2-1, reads DSGVTQTPKHLITATGQRVTLRCSPRSGDLSVYWYQQSLDQGLQFLIQYYNGEERAKGNILERFSAQQFPDLHSELNLSSLELGDSALYFCASSVGSPVAGGFNEQFFGPGTRLTVL.

In its sample, this clonotype was seen many times. CDR3 nucleotides: TGCGCCAGCAGTGACGGACCCCCGTCGGCCTATGGCTACACCTTC. Protein sequence: CASSDGPPSAYGYTF. This chain joins TRBV10-1 and TRBJ1-2, with D unclear. The V gene lost 3 bases and the J gene lost 4 bases, with 15 bases spanning the gap. The CDR3 length is 15 residues. Germline lookup yields CDR1 WNHNN and CDR2 SYGVQD (reference sequence).

This clonotype showed up many times. The genes are TRBV20-1 and TRBJ2-7; D possibly corresponds to TRBD1 (6 bases). This CDR3 region has 14 residues. Trimming shortened V by 3 bases and J by 4 bases, and 16 bases separated the two germline ends. Germline V gene lookup returns CDR1 DFQATT and CDR2 SNEGSKA (reference sequence). The DNA of the CDR3 is TGCAGTGCTAGCGGACAGAGTAAACTATACGAGCAGTACTTC. Translated, it gives CSASGQSKLYEQYF.

Note on this clonotype: A much larger clone sits a single nucleotide away, making a read error possible. This rearrangement joins TRBV7-2 to TRBJ2-5; maybe TRBD1 (6 bases). CDR3 size: 16 residues. V was clipped by 5 bases and J by 1 base, with 17 bases between them. CDR1 SGHTA and CDR2 FQGNSA come from the germline V gene. The CDR3 DNA is TGTGCCAGCAGCGTCTACAGGGCGTCGGCCCAAGAGACCCAGTACTTC. Protein: CASSVYRASAQETQYF.

This clonotype was observed many times. In nucleotides, the CDR3 is TGTGCCAGCAGTTACTCCGGACAGGGGAACGAGCAGTACTTC. Amino acids: CASSYSGQGNEQYF. The V and J genes are TRBV6-5 and TRBJ2-7, with 9 bases aligning to TRBD1. Germline loops: CDR1 MNHEY, CDR2 SVGAGI. V gave up 0 bases and J gave up 5 bases; unmatched junction bases: 2. The CDR3 runs 14 residues.

The chain is built from TRBV3-1 and TRBJ1-1, with D unclear. The V end lost 10 bases, the J end lost 6 bases, and 12 bases lay between the germline ends. CDR1 is LGHDT and CDR2 is YNNKEL in the germline V gene (reference sequence). The length of the CDR3 is 11 residues. DNA of the CDR3: TGTGCCACCGCCTCTGCGGCTGAAGCTTTCTTT. Encoded protein: CATASAAEAFF.

The rearrangement joins TRBV9 to TRBJ2-6; unclear D gene. Germline V lookup: CDR1 SGDLS, CDR2 YYNGEE. The V end lost 1 base, the J end lost 4 bases, and 12 bases lay between the germline ends. The CDR3 spans 16 residues. The CDR3 region has the DNA TGTGCCAGCAGCGTATACGAGGCTGCCGGGGCCAACGTCCTGACTTTC. This encodes CASSVYEAAGANVLTF.

This rearrangement joins TRBV6-1 to TRBJ2-7; D unresolved. Germline loops: CDR1 MNHNS, CDR2 SASEGT. V was shortened by 4 bases and J by 3 bases, with 10 bases between the two germline ends. The CDR3 totals 13 residues. The CDR3 DNA reads as TGTGCCAGCAGTGCCTTACAGCTCTACGAGCAGTACTTC. Its protein product is CASSALQLYEQYF.

This clonotype was seen a handful of times. This sequence joins TRBV20-1 and TRBJ2-1; no clear D gene. V lost 6 bases, J lost 8 bases, and 20 bases lay in between. The CDR3 totals 14 residues. Germline values: CDR1 DFQATT, CDR2 SNEGSKA (reference sequence). Here the CDR3 DNA reads TGCAGTGCGGCCCATTTTGGATCCGCGTATGAGCAGTTCTTC. The encoded protein is CSAAHFGSAYEQFF.

The V call is TRBV5-6, the J call TRBJ1-4; D remains unclear. V lost 1 base and J 6 bases, leaving 7 bases between the germline ends. The germline V gene encodes CDR1 SGHDT and CDR2 YYEEEE. The CDR3 runs to 13 residues. The CDR3: CASSLWGDEKLFF. In nucleotides, the CDR3 is TGTGCCAGCAGCTTGTGGGGAGATGAAAAACTGTTTTTT.

This clonotype was found a few times. The chain recombines TRBV5-4 with TRBJ2-2, with D perhaps being TRBD1 or TRBD2 (5 bases each). This CDR3 is 15 amino acids long. The germline gives CDR1 SGHNT, CDR2 YYREEE (reference sequence). Trimming left V 4 bases short and J 4 bases short, with 14 bases between. CDR3 region: CASSQTRDPTGELFF. The CDR3 region has the DNA TGTGCCAGCAGCCAGACCCGGGACCCCACCGGGGAGCTGTTTTTT.

This clonotype was recorded a few times. This chain links TRBV20-1 with TRBJ1-4; maybe TRBD1 (5 bases). There are 14 residues in the CDR3. Germline-derived CDR1 and CDR2 are DFQATT and SNEGSKA (reference sequence). Trimming took off 4 bases at V and 7 bases at J, with 16 bases between the two ends. This chain's CDR3 is CSATTGGALEKLFF. For the CDR3, the DNA is TGCAGTGCTACCACGGGGGGAGCTCTTGAAAAACTGTTTTTT.

This clonotype was counted ten times or more. The rearrangement links TRBV7-9 to TRBJ1-2, with no clear D. The CDR3 length is 17 residues. The ends were cut back, 1 base at V and 0 bases at J, with 15 bases in the middle. Germline lookup yields CDR1 SEHNR and CDR2 FQNEAQ (reference sequence). This chain's CDR3 is CASSLVPYLLSNYGYTF. The CDR3 coding sequence is TGTGCCAGCAGCTTAGTCCCGTACCTCTTATCTAACTATGGCTACACCTTC.

This clonotype was seen at least ten times. The V and J genes are TRBV6-2 or TRBV6-3 and TRBJ1-2; possible D gene TRBD1, 5 bases. The V and J ends lost 8 bases and 4 bases respectively, with 17 bases between them. Germline V lookup: CDR1 MNHEY, CDR2 SVGEGT. CDR3 length: 14 amino acids. The CDR3 region has the DNA TGTGCCAGCGTTGGTGGCAGGGACGCCTATGGCTACACCTTC. Protein: CASVGGRDAYGYTF.

This clonotype was detected a few times. This rearrangement joins TRBV12-3 or TRBV12-4 to TRBJ1-2; weak D call: TRBD1 (5 bases). CDR3 size: 16 residues. Trimming took off 7 bases at V and 8 bases at J, with 26 bases between the two ends. The CDR3, as DNA: TGTGCCAGCAAACTGTCCCAGAATTTGGGGGTGAAAGGCTACACCTTC. Translation gives CASKLSQNLGVKGYTF.

This sequence joins TRBV3-1 and TRBJ2-1; 15 nucleotides match TRBD2. Germline CDR1 is LGHDT and CDR2 is YNNKEL (reference sequence). The trim removed 7 bases at V and 2 bases at J, leaving 6 bases unmatched. The CDR3 runs 17 residues. The CDR3 coding sequence is TGTGCCAGCAACTCCGGGACTAGCGGGGGGCCCTACAATGAGCAGTTCTTC. Encoded protein: CASNSGTSGGPYNEQFF.